The next 25 T cell receptor beta chains were all read from a single sample in a study of shared clonotypes between healthy human individuals. Profiling relied on immunoSEQ multiplex PCR, and the TCRdb table lists in-frame clones only, not all of them. Of approximately 1.5 million clones in the sample, approximately 98% were seen once. The specimen was naive CD4+ T cells sorted from blood. Subset of the sample: CD45RA+ positively selected. These TCRs come from a man in his thirties or forties in good health.

The chain recombines TRBV30 with TRBJ1-1; D is unclear. Trimming left V 0 bases short and J 1 base short, with 9 bases between. CDR3 length: 14 residues. CDR1 is GTSNPN and CDR2 is SVGIG in the germline V gene (reference sequence). CDR3 DNA sequence: TGTGCCTGGAGTGTTACGACGGGGAACACTGAAGCTTTCTTT. It encodes CAWSVTTGNTEAFF.

The chain is built from TRBV7-2 and TRBJ2-1, with D possibly matching TRBD2 (6 bases). V was pared by 2 bases and J by 4 bases, with 9 bases between. The CDR3 totals 14 residues. The germline V gene has CDR1 SGHTA and CDR2 FQGNSA. This chain's CDR3 is CASSLTGAYNEQFF. The CDR3 DNA reads as TGTGCCAGCAGCTTAACGGGAGCATACAATGAGCAGTTCTTC.

V and J are TRBV19 and TRBJ1-4, with D maybe TRBD1 (5 bases). Trimming cost V 5 bases and J 6 bases, with 16 bases left between them. This CDR3 region has 15 residues. Germline CDR1 and CDR2: LNHDA and SQIVND (reference sequence). CDR3 sequence: CASSPLGAGDEKLFF. The CDR3 DNA follows: TGTGCCAGTAGTCCGTTAGGGGCTGGTGATGAAAAACTGTTTTTT.

Details on this clone: Additional DNA sequences in this sample encode the identical CDR3. V and J are TRBV28 and TRBJ1-2; the D gene is possibly TRBD1 (6 bases). CDR3 length equals 12 residues. V dropped 4 bases and J dropped 4 bases, with 7 bases sitting between them. CDR1 is MDHEN, CDR2 SYDVKM, per germline. The CDR3 here is CASSSRGYGYTF. The DNA for the CDR3 is TGTGCCAGCAGTTCCAGGGGCTATGGCTACACCTTC.

The chain recombines TRBV28 with TRBJ2-3, with 9 bases aligning to TRBD1. CDR3 length: 14 residues. Germline V gene data show CDR1 as MDHEN and CDR2 as SYDVKM. Trimming cost V 5 bases and J 4 bases; bases outside gene matches: 4. CDR3 DNA sequence: TGTGCCAGCAGTCCGACAGGGGGAGCAGATACGCAGTATTTT. This gives the protein CASSPTGGADTQYF.

The chain links TRBV6-5 to TRBJ2-6, with D hard to call. V lost 10 bases and J lost 3, with 13 bases in between. Germline CDR1 reads MNHEY; CDR2 reads SVGAGI. This CDR3 spans 14 amino acids. The CDR3 loop is CATERVIGANVLTF. The CDR3 DNA is TGTGCCACCGAAAGAGTTATTGGGGCCAACGTCCTGACTTTC.

Regarding this clone: This sample also contains other DNA sequences that code for the same CDR3. The chain carries TRBV9 and TRBJ1-5, with unresolved D. The CDR3 is 15 amino acids. The V gene's germline CDR1 is SGDLS and CDR2 YYNGEE. V lost 0 bases, J lost 3 bases, and 10 bases lay in between. As DNA, the CDR3 is TGTGCCAGCAGCGTAGGAGGGCAGTCCAATCAGCCCCAGCATTTT. It codes for CASSVGGQSNQPQHF.

The chain has TRBV15 and TRBJ2-7, with 7 bases identical to TRBD1. Germline CDR1 and CDR2: LNHNV and YYDKDF (reference sequence). V lost 0 bases, J lost 2 bases, and 4 bases stayed unmatched. This CDR3 has 15 amino acids. The CDR3 here is CATSRDRDRAYEQYF. CDR3 nucleotides: TGTGCCACCAGCAGAGACCGGGACAGAGCCTACGAGCAGTACTTC.

This clone was observed once. The V and J genes are TRBV7-2 and TRBJ2-7; no clear D gene. The CDR3 sequence is 13 residues long. From germline, CDR1 is SGHTA and CDR2 FQGNSA. Trimming took off 3 bases at V and 5 bases at J, with 11 bases between the two ends. Here the CDR3 DNA reads TGTGCCAGCAGCTTCCGGCCCCAGAACGAGCAGTACTTC. Encoded protein: CASSFRPQNEQYF. Drawing the rest from reference TRBV7-2 and TRBJ2-7, the complete variable domain is GAGVSQSPSNKVTEKGKDVELRCDPISGHTALYWYRQSLGQGLEFLIYFQGNSAPDKSGLPSDRFSAERTGGSVSTLTIQRTQQEDSAVYLCASSFRPQNEQYFGPGTRLTVT.

This chain links TRBV7-2 with TRBJ2-4; 8 positions match TRBD2. Germline V CDR1 and CDR2: SGHTA, FQGNSA. The V segment lost 5 bases and the J segment 3 bases; nucleotides outside the gene matches: 9. This CDR3 contains 16 residues. The DNA for the CDR3 is TGTGCCAGCAGCCCTCGACTAGCGCTCCACAAAAACATTCAGTACTTC. It codes for CASSPRLALHKNIQYF.

The CDR3 sequence is CASSRNGAVWNEQFF. CDR3 sequence (DNA): TGTGCCAGCAGCAGAAACGGAGCCGTCTGGAATGAGCAGTTCTTC. The chain has TRBV6-5 and TRBJ2-1; D not resolved. Germline assignment: CDR1 MNHEY and CDR2 SVGAGI. There are 15 residues in the CDR3. The ends were cut back, 6 bases at V and 7 bases at J, with 19 bases in the middle.

The genes are TRBV18 and TRBJ2-1; D unclear. Germline CDR1 is KGHSH and CDR2 is LQKENI. V dropped 8 bases and J dropped 4 bases, with 21 bases sitting between them. The CDR3 has 16 residues. The CDR3, as DNA: TGTGCCAGCCAATCGTCCCGGCCGGTGGGTTACAATGAGCAGTTCTTC. Its protein product is CASQSSRPVGYNEQFF.

The chain carries TRBV2 and TRBJ2-3, with no clear D. The CDR3 totals 13 residues. V lost 10 bases to trimming and J lost 4 bases, with 15 bases between them. The germline CDR1 and CDR2 sequences are SNHLY and FYNNEI. The CDR3 region is CATRRAGADTQYF. The CDR3, as DNA: TGTGCCACCAGACGGGCCGGCGCAGATACGCAGTATTTT.

This chain joins TRBV7-2 and TRBJ2-5; 10 bases match TRBD2. Germline values: CDR1 SGHTA, CDR2 FQGNSA. V lost 5 bases and J lost 1; bases outside the gene matches: 4. CDR3 size: 15 residues. This chain's CDR3 is CASSPWTSGQETQYF. In DNA form, the CDR3 reads TGTGCCAGCAGCCCCTGGACTAGCGGCCAAGAGACCCAGTACTTC.

The chain joins TRBV11-2 to TRBJ2-7; a possible D gene is TRBD2 (5 bases). This CDR3 is 13 amino acids long. The germline CDR1 and CDR2 sequences are SGHAT and FQNNGV. With 1 base removed from V and 7 bases from J, the gap between germline ends came to 11 bases. CDR3 protein: CASSLGRPGEQYF. The CDR3 DNA sequence: TGTGCCAGCAGCTTAGGCAGGCCGGGAGAGCAGTACTTC.

V is TRBV6-6 and J is TRBJ1-5, with D hard to call. The V end was cut by 5 bases, the J end by 5 bases, with 10 bases between. This CDR3 has 13 residues. The germline V gene has CDR1 MNHNY and CDR2 SVGAGI (reference sequence). Here the CDR3 DNA reads TGTGCCAGCAGTATGACACCATATCAGCCCCAGCATTTT. This translates into CASSMTPYQPQHF.

The rearrangement uses TRBV5-4 and TRBJ1-1; 9 positions agree with TRBD1. Germline V gene lookup returns CDR1 SGHNT and CDR2 YYREEE (reference sequence). This CDR3 region has 18 residues. The ends lost 3 bases at V and 2 bases at J; junction bases unmatched: 14. The CDR3: CASSSVGDRAILNTEAFF. CDR3 coding DNA: TGTGCCAGCAGCTCGGTGGGGGACAGGGCGATTCTAAACACTGAAGCTTTCTTT.

This chain connects TRBV9 to TRBJ1-1; D uncertain. The germline V and J ends were trimmed by 4 bases and 5 bases, with 12 bases remaining between them. The CDR3 covers 13 residues. Germline CDR1 is SGDLS and CDR2 is YYNGEE. Here the CDR3 DNA reads TGTGCCAGCAGCAGACCCGGGGAAACTGAAGCTTTCTTT. Protein sequence: CASSRPGETEAFF. The variable domain in full, with the rest retrieved from reference TRBV9 and TRBJ1-1, is DSGVTQTPKHLITATGQRVTLRCSPRSGDLSVYWYQQSLDQGLQFLIQYYNGEERAKGNILERFSAQQFPDLHSELNLSSLELGDSALYFCASSRPGETEAFFGQGTRLTVV.

The rearrangement links TRBV2 to TRBJ1-5; D uncertain. The CDR3 is made up of 14 amino acids. Per germline, CDR1 SNHLY and CDR2 FYNNEI. V was clipped by 4 bases and J by 3 bases, with 10 bases between them. The CDR3 nucleotides are TGTGCCAGCAGTGTAGGTCAGTTCAATCAGCCCCAGCATTTT. Translating it yields CASSVGQFNQPQHF.

This rearrangement joins TRBV28 to TRBJ1-2; D call uncertain. V was pared by 8 bases and J by 4 bases, with 5 bases between. The length of the CDR3 is 10 residues. CDR1 and CDR2 (germline): MDHEN, SYDVKM. The CDR3 loop is CASGVYGYTF. DNA of the CDR3: TGTGCCAGCGGGGTCTATGGCTACACCTTC.

The count of this clone is one. Within the sample, other DNA sequences also encode this same CDR3. The rearrangement uses TRBV28 and TRBJ2-2; D unresolved. The V gene's germline CDR1 is MDHEN and CDR2 SYDVKM. Trimming cost V 2 bases and J 0 bases, with 4 bases left between them. This CDR3 has 14 residues. CDR3 sequence (DNA): TGTGCCAGCAGTTTAGGGACGAACACCGGGGAGCTGTTTTTT. This translates into CASSLGTNTGELFF.

The chain employs TRBV7-2 and TRBJ2-2; the match to TRBD1 covers 11 bases. In germline, CDR1 is SGHTA, CDR2 FQGNSA. Trimming at V came to 2 bases and at J to 3 bases, leaving 11 bases not matched to a gene. CDR3 length: 19 amino acids. The CDR3 region has the DNA TGTGCCAGCAGCTTATCTATTTGGGCGGGACAGGGGGACACCGGGGAGCTGTTTTTT. This sequence encodes CASSLSIWAGQGDTGELFF.

The rearrangement uses TRBV18 and TRBJ1-5, with D possibly matching TRBD1 (5 bases). Trimming cost V 2 bases and J 7 bases, with 15 bases left between them. Germline lookup yields CDR1 KGHSH and CDR2 LQKENI. The CDR3 is made up of 15 amino acids. CDR3 residues: CASSPSRDAIQPQHF. CDR3 sequence (DNA): TGTGCCAGCTCACCATCCCGGGACGCTATCCAGCCCCAGCATTTT. The full variable domain, in which reference TRBV18 and TRBJ1-5 provide the parts outside the CDR3, is NAGVMQNPRHLVRRRGQEARLRCSPMKGHSHVYWYRQLPEEGLKFMVYLQKENIIDESGMPKERFSAEFPKEGPSILRIQQVVRGDSAAYFCASSPSRDAIQPQHFGDGTRLSIL.

The chain combines TRBV5-4 with TRBJ2-7, with 7 positions matching TRBD1. The CDR3 has 12 residues. Germline CDR1 is SGHNT and CDR2 is YYREEE (reference sequence). The trim removed 4 bases at V and 6 bases at J, leaving 4 bases unmatched. CDR3 coding DNA: TGTGCCAGCAGCCCCCACAGGGGCGAGCAGTACTTC. Protein product: CASSPHRGEQYF.

The rearrangement joins TRBV29-1 to TRBJ2-5, with unresolved D. Trimming stripped 5 bases from V and 1 base from J, with 11 bases between. The CDR3 totals 13 residues. In germline, CDR1 is SQVTM, CDR2 ANQGSEA. The CDR3 bases are TGCAGCGTTAGTTACAGTTCCCAAGAGACCCAGTACTTC. Translated: CSVSYSSQETQYF. Drawing the rest from reference TRBV29-1 and TRBJ2-5, the complete variable domain is SAVISQKPSRDICQRGTSLTIQCQVDSQVTMMFWYRQQPGQSLTLIATANQGSEATYESGFVIDKFPISRPNLTFSTLTVSNMSPEDSSIYLCSVSYSSQETQYFGPGTRLLVL.